What follows are 9 T cell receptor beta chains derived from one specimen sequenced in a study of cytomegalovirus exposure and HLA in healthy donors. The PCR ran on 60 Vbeta and 13 Jbeta primers. The data were produced by immunoSEQ multiplex PCR, yet TCRdb's version contains in-frame clones alone and is incomplete. Of under 200,000 clones in the sample, about 71% are singletons; the top ten hold less than 3.5%. Sequencing was performed on PBMCs. These receptors originate from a woman aged 40 to 55 in good health and CMV-seropositive.

The chain combines TRBV5-4 with TRBJ2-7; the D gene is possibly TRBD2 (5 bases). The ends were cut back, 6 bases at V and 0 bases at J, with 13 bases in the middle. Per germline, CDR1 SGHNT and CDR2 YYREEE (reference sequence). The CDR3 runs 14 residues. As DNA, the CDR3 is TGTGCCAGCAAGGTCGACTACAGCTCCTACGAGCAGTACTTC. Protein sequence: CASKVDYSSYEQYF.

V gene TRBV12-5 combines with J gene TRBJ2-3; TRBD2 aligns across 8 bases. V trimming: 2 bases; J trimming: 2 bases; junction bases outside the gene matches: 6. The germline V gene has CDR1 LGHNT and CDR2 FRNRAP. The CDR3 totals 16 residues. Here the CDR3 reads CASGLSLSGATDTQYF. As DNA, the CDR3 is TGTGCTAGTGGTTTGTCCCTTAGCGGGGCCACAGATACGCAGTATTTT.

This clone has a handful of counts. V is TRBV9 and J is TRBJ1-2, with D perhaps TRBD1 (6 bases). The CDR3 runs 13 residues. V lost 0 bases and J lost 8, with 11 bases in between. Germline CDR1 and CDR2: SGDLS and YYNGEE. Here the CDR3 reads CASSVVAGDGYTF. Here the CDR3 DNA reads TGTGCCAGCAGCGTAGTGGCAGGGGACGGCTACACCTTC.

This clone was picked up a small number of times. This sequence joins TRBV28 and TRBJ2-2, with 9 bases matching TRBD2. Germline V gene lookup returns CDR1 MDHEN and CDR2 SYDVKM. The CDR3 sequence is 15 residues long. V lost 5 bases, J lost 5 bases, and 6 bases stayed unmatched. The CDR3 DNA reads TGTGCCAGCAGTCGAACTAGCGGGTGGACCGGGGAGCTGTTTTTT. The encoded protein is CASSRTSGWTGELFF.

The rearrangement joins TRBV5-6 to TRBJ1-5; the D is unclear. Germline CDR1 is SGHDT and CDR2 is YYEEEE. The V end was cut by 0 bases, the J end by 2 bases, with 6 bases between. CDR3 length equals 14 residues. The CDR3 loop reads CASSLGGGNQPQHF. CDR3 nucleotides: TGTGCCAGCAGCTTGGGAGGAGGCAATCAGCCCCAGCATTTT.

This sequence joins TRBV9 and TRBJ2-7; TRBD1 matches 7 bases. Losses at the gene ends were 0 bases for V and 4 bases for J; bases not matched to a gene: 7. The CDR3 is 15 amino acids. Germline assignment: CDR1 SGDLS and CDR2 YYNGEE. CDR3 residues: CASSVGRGGLYEQYF. CDR3 DNA: TGTGCCAGCAGCGTAGGTAGAGGGGGCTTGTACGAGCAGTACTTC. The variable domain in full, completed from reference TRBV9 and TRBJ2-7, reads DSGVTQTPKHLITATGQRVTLRCSPRSGDLSVYWYQQSLDQGLQFLIQYYNGEERAKGNILERFSAQQFPDLHSELNLSSLELGDSALYFCASSVGRGGLYEQYFGPGTRLTVT.

This chain uses TRBV7-2 with TRBJ2-7; TRBD2 aligns across 8 bases. After removal of 2 bases from V and 3 bases from J, the junction contained 3 bases not matched to a gene. The CDR3 is made up of 14 amino acids. CDR1 and CDR2 from the germline V gene are SGHTA and FQGNSA. CDR3 sequence (DNA): TGTGCCAGCAGCTTATTAGCGGGGTTCTACGAGCAGTACTTC. This sequence encodes CASSLLAGFYEQYF.

The CDR3: CASSPGFGNTEAFF. The CDR3, as DNA: TGTGCCAGCAGCCCAGGTTTCGGGAACACTGAAGCTTTCTTT. The V gene is TRBV7-3, the J gene TRBJ1-1, with D unclear. The CDR3 consists of 14 residues. V was trimmed by 5 bases and J by 1 base, leaving 11 bases between them. Looked up from germline, CDR1 is SGHTA and CDR2 is FQGTGA. The variable domain in full, with the rest retrieved from reference TRBV7-3 and TRBJ1-1, is GAGVSQTPSNKVTEKGKYVELRCDPISGHTALYWYRQSLGQGPEFLIYFQGTGAADDSGLPNDRFFAVRPEGSVSTLKIQRTERGDSAVYLCASSPGFGNTEAFFGQGTRLTVV.

The rearrangement links TRBV4-3 to TRBJ2-2; maybe TRBD2 (5 bases). The CDR3 sequence is 15 residues long. V was pared by 2 bases and J by 6 bases, with 13 bases between. Germline V gene lookup returns CDR1 LGHNA and CDR2 YSLEER. In DNA form, the CDR3 reads TGCGCCAGCAGCCAACACCGCCTAGCCGCCGGGGAGCTGTTTTTT. Translated, it gives CASSQHRLAAGELFF.